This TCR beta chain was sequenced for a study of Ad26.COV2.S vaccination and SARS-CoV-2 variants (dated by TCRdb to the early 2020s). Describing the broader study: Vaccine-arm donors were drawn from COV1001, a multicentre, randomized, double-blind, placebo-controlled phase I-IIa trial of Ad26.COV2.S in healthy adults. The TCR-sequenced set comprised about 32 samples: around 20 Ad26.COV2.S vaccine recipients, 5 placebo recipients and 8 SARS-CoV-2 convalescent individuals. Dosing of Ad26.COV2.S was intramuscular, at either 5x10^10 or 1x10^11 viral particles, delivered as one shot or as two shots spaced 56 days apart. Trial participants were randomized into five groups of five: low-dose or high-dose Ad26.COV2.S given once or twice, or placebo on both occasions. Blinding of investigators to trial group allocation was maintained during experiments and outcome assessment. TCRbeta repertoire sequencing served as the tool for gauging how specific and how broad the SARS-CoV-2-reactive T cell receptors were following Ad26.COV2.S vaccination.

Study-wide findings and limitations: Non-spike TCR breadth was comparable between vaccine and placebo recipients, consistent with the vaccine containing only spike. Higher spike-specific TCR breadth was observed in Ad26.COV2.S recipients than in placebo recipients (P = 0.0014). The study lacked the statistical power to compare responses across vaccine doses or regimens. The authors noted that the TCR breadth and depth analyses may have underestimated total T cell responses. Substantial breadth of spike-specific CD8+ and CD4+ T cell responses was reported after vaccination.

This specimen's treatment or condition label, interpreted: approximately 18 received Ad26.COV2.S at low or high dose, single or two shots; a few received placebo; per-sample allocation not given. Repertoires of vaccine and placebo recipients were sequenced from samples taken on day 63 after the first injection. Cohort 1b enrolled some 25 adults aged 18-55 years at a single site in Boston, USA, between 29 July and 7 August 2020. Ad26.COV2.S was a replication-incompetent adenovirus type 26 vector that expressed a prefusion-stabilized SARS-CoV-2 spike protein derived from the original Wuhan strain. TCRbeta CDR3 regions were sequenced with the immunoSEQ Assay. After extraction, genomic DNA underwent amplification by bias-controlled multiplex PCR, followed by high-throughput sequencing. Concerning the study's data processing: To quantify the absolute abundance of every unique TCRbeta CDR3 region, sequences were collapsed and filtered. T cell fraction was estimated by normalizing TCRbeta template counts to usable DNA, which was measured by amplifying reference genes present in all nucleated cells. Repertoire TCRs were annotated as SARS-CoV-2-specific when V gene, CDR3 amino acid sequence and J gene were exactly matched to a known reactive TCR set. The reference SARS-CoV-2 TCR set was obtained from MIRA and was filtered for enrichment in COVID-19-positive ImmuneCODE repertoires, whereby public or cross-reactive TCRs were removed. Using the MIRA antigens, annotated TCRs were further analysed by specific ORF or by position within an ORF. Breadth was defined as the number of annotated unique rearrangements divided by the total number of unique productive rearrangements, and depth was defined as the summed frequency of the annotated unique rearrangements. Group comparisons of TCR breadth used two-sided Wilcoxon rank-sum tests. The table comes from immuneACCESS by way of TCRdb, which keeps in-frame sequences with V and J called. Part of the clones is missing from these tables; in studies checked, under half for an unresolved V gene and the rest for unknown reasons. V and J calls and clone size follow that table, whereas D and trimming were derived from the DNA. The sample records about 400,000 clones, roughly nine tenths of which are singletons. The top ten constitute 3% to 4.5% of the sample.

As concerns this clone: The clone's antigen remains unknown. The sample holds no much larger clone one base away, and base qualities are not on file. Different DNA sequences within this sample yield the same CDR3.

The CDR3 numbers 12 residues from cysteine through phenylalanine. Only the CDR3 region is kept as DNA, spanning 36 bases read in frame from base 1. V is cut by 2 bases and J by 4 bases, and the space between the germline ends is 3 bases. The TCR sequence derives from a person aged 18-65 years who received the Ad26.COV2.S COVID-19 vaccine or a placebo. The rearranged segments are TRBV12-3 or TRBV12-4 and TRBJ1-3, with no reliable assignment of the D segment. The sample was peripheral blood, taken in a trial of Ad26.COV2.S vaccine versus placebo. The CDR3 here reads CASSLPGNTIYF. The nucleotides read TGTGCCAGCAGTTTACCCGGAAACACCATATATTTT.